This TCR beta chain was documented in a study of shared clonotypes between healthy human individuals. In regard to this clone: Its antigen is currently unknown.

Deep was the level at which the assay was run. As handled by the study authors: Filtering differed for immunoSEQ, which gave only junction sequences without quality scores. TCRdb keeps only in-frame clones here, not all; method: immunoSEQ multiplex PCR. That table gives V, J and clone size, and the DNA gave D and trimming. The table shows about 470,000 clones, with roughly 83% occurring only once. The study's findings and limits: Depth of sequencing was expected to influence donor clonotype sharing.

The V gene's germline CDR1 is MGHRA and CDR2 YSYEKL. CDR3 length: 15 amino acids. Trimming removed 1 base at V and 3 bases at J, with 11 bases between. The rearrangement links TRBV4-1 to TRBJ2-3; TRBD2 might be the D (7 bases). The sample taken for sequencing was PBMCs. This sequence was found in a woman between 35 and 50 years old in good health. Some clones in this sample may be carry-over from other donors' samples. CDR3 coding DNA: TGCGCCAGCAGCCAAGGAAGGGGGGGAACAGATACGCAGTATTTT. Translated, it gives CASSQGRGGTDTQYF.